What follows are 2 T cell receptor beta chains derived from one specimen sequenced in a study of Ad26.COV2.S vaccination and SARS-CoV-2 variants. Libraries were prepared by immunoSEQ multiplex PCR; TCRdb keeps only in-frame clonotypes and omits some of them. Of more than 300,000 clones detected, 65% to 90% appear once; the ten largest clones hold about 10%. Treatment noted: around 19 received Ad26.COV2.S at low or high dose, single or two shots; 5 received placebo; per-sample allocation not given. Samples were taken on day 63 after the first vaccine or placebo injection. Sequenced material: peripheral blood, taken in a trial of Ad26.COV2.S vaccine versus placebo. The receptors were gathered from a person aged 18 to 65 who received the Ad26.COV2.S COVID-19 vaccine or a placebo.

The rearrangement uses TRBV7-3 and TRBJ2-7; 9 nucleotides agree with TRBD1. The CDR3 is 12 amino acids. V was pared by 5 bases and J by 6 bases, with 2 bases of the junction left unmatched. Germline assignment: CDR1 SGHTA and CDR2 FQGTGA. CDR3 region: CASSTTGGEQYF. CDR3 nucleotides: TGTGCCAGCAGCACGACAGGGGGCGAGCAGTACTTC.

This clone came up once. The rearrangement joins TRBV5-4 to TRBJ2-5, with TRBD2 identical over 9 bases. CDR1 SGHNT and CDR2 YYREEE come from the germline V gene (reference sequence). The V and J ends lost 3 bases and 5 bases, in that order; junction bases with no gene match: 14. The CDR3 is made up of 17 amino acids. The CDR3 DNA reads as TGTGCCAGCAGCTCACTTAGCGGGGGTCCCTCTTCGGAGACCCAGTACTTC. It yields the protein CASSSLSGGPSSETQYF.